The clone carrying this T cell receptor (beta chain) showed up just a few times. No antigen is known for it. The sample originates from a study of T-cell memory formation after mild COVID-19. Study-wide findings and caveats: What remained unconfirmed was the SARS-CoV-2 specificity of second-wave clones peaking on day 37. Among contracting clones, CD4+ were mainly CM/EM and CD8+ enriched in EMRA. While clones contracting from day 15 to 85 were balanced between CD4 and CD8, later expanders leaned CD4+.

Trimming stripped 2 bases from V and 3 bases from J, with 16 bases between. The CDR3 contains 17 residues. Constant-segment primers served in 5'RACE that generated TCR alpha and TCR beta cDNA libraries bearing sample barcodes and UMIs. TCRdb processed the 5' RACE reads anew with MiXCR; each CDR3 protein has one entry. Of almost 550,000 distinct CDR3 sequences in the sample, around 20% were seen once. The sequenced sample was PBMCs or a T cell subset sorted from them (not recorded which). The source is an adult woman who had mild COVID-19 (a few samples of this study predate the infection). Cell type and time point are not known. This chain links TRBV12-3 or TRBV12-4 with TRBJ2-2, with TRBD2 as a possible D gene (7 bases). CDR3 sequence: CASSLRSGAGDTGELFF. CDR3 coding DNA: TGTGCCAGCAGTTTAAGGAGCGGGGCAGGGGACACCGGGGAGCTGTTTTTT.